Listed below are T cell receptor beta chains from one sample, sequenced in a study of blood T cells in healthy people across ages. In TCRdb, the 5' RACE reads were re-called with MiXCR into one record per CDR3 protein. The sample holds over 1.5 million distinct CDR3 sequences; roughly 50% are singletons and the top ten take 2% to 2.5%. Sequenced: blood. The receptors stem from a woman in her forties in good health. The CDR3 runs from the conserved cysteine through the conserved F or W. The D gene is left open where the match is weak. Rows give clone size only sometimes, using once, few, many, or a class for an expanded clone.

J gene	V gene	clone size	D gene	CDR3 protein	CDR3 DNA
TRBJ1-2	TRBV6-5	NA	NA	CASSPLFGGTNYGYTF	TGTGCCAGCAGTCCCCTTTTTGGGGGCACTAACTATGGCTACACCTTC
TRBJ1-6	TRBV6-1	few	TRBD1	CASRPNEAGTGNSPLHF	TGTGCCAGCAGGCCCAACGAGGCCGGGACAGGGAACTCACCCCTCCACTTT
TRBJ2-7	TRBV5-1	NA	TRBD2	CASSLAVLGGGGVNEQYF	TGCGCCAGCAGCTTGGCCGTGTTGGGCGGGGGAGGCGTAAATGAGCAGTACTTC
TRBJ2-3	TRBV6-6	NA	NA	CASMALTDTQYF	TGTGCCAGCATGGCTCTCACAGATACGCAGTATTTT
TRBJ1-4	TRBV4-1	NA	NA	CASSQGAGATNEKLFF	TGCGCCAGCAGCCAGGGGGCCGGCGCAACTAATGAAAAACTGTTTTTT
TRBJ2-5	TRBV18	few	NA	CASSPPVGHSQETQYF	TGTGCCAGCTCACCACCGGTCGGTCACAGCCAAGAGACCCAGTACTTC
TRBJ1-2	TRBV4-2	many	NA	CASSPTGGVNNYGYTF	TGTGCCAGCAGCCCCACAGGTGGGGTTAATAACTATGGCTACACCTTC
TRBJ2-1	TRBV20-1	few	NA	CSARARPPWRLVEQFF	TGCAGTGCTAGAGCCCGCCCGCCTTGGAGGTTGGTTGAGCAGTTCTTC
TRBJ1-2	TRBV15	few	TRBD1	CATSEGQGNFGYTF	TGTGCCACCAGCGAGGGACAGGGGAATTTTGGCTACACCTTC
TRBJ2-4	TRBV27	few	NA	CASSFNAENIQYF	TGTGCCAGCAGTTTCAACGCCGAAAACATTCAGTACTTC
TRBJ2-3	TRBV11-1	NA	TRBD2	CASRERGAPTDTQYF	TGTGCCAGCAGGGAGCGGGGGGCTCCCACAGATACGCAGTATTTT
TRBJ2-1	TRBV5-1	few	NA	CASKAQVRNEQFF	TGCGCCAGCAAGGCCCAGGTTCGTAATGAGCAGTTCTTC
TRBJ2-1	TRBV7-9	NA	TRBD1	CAVTGQGFNEQFF	TGTGCCGTTACGGGACAGGGTTTCAATGAGCAGTTCTTC
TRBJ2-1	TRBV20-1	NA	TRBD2	CSAESPRPGTSGGTTYNEQFF	TGCAGTGCTGAGAGCCCTCGTCCCGGGACTAGCGGGGGGACCACCTACAATGAGCAGTTCTTC
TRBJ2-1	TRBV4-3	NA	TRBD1	CASSPLLTGFYNEQFF	TGCGCCAGCAGCCCACTCCTGACAGGGTTCTACAATGAGCAGTTCTTC
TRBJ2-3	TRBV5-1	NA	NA	CASNRVPWDTQYF	TGCGCCAGCAACAGGGTACCATGGGATACGCAGTATTTT
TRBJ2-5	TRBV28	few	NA	CATYRRGVETQYF	TGTGCCACCTACCGTAGGGGGGTAGAGACCCAGTACTTC
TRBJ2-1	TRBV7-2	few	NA	CASSLAIEGQRAFF	TGTGCCAGCAGCTTAGCAATTGAGGGCCAGAGGGCGTTCTTC
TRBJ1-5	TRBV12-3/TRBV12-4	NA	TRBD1	CASSLGQPSTEHF	TGTGCCAGCAGTTTGGGACAGCCGAGCACGGAGCATTTT
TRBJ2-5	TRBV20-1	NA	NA	CSARDFEGGAETQYF	TGCAGTGCTAGAGATTTCGAGGGGGGCGCGGAGACCCAGTACTTC
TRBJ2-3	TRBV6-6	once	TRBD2	CASRAGGAQDTQYF	TGTGCCAGCAGGGCCGGGGGGGCACAAGATACGCAGTATTTT
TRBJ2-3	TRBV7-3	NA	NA	CASRGGGVSDTQYF	TGTGCCAGCAGGGGAGGGGGGGTCTCAGATACGCAGTATTTT
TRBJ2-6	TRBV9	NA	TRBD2	CASSVQGTSRGVTSGANVLTF	TGTGCCAGCAGCGTGCAGGGGACTAGCAGGGGGGTAACCTCTGGGGCCAACGTCCTGACTTTC
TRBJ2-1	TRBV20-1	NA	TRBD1	CSASWTGAFVGNEQFF	TGCAGTGCTAGCTGGACAGGGGCTTTCGTGGGCAATGAGCAGTTCTTC
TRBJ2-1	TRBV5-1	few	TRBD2	CASRPRLAGGPTQFF	TGCGCCAGCAGACCTAGACTAGCGGGGGGGCCCACGCAGTTCTTC
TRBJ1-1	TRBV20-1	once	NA	CSAPDGNTEAFF	TGCAGTGCTCCGGACGGGAACACTGAAGCTTTCTTT
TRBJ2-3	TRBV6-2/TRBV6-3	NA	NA	CASTKNFLPGDTDTQYF	TGTGCCAGCACCAAAAACTTCCTACCCGGGGACACAGATACGCAGTATTTT